Listed here is a single T cell receptor beta chain. The CDR3 covers 15 residues. CDR1 and CDR2 from the germline V gene are LGHNA and YSLEER. Trimming took 0 bases from V and 3 from J, leaving 10 bases between them. Generation of bulk TCR libraries relied on previously described methods and listed TCR primers. From the PCR reads, TCRdb called clonotypes with MiXCR, one entry per CDR3 protein. The sample has approximately 8,000 distinct CDR3 sequences; roughly a third are singletons. Naive CD8 T cells were sorted as CD8+CD4-CCR7+CD45RA+. This entry belongs to a study of molecular identifiers for immune sequencing clone quantification.

The clonotype originates from a human donor in good health. Some libraries in this study had Jurkat cell RNA spiked in. V is TRBV4-3 and J is TRBJ2-3; D is unresolved. Sequences were obtained from naive CD8+ T cells from blood, with Jurkat cell RNA spiked in. Subset described: FACS-sorted CD8+CD4-CCR7+CD45RA+ naive T cells. The CDR3 protein is CASSQEPSGTDTQYF. Written as DNA, the CDR3 is TGCGCCAGCAGCCAAGAACCTAGTGGGACAGATACGCAGTATTTT.